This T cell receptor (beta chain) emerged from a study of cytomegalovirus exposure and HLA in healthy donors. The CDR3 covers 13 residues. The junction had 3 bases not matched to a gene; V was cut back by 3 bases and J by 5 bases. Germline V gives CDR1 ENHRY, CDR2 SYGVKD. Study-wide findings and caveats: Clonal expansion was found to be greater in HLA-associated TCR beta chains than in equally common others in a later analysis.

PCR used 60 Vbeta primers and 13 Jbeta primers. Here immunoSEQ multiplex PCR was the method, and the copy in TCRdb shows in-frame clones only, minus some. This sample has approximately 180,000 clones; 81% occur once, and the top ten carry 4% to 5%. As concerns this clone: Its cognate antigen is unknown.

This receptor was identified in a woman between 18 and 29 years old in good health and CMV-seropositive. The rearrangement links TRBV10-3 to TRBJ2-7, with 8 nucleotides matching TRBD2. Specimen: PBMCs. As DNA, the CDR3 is TGTGCCATCAGTGACGGACTAGCCGACGAGCAGTACTTC. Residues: CAISDGLADEQYF.